This T cell receptor beta chain was sequenced in a study of blood T cell repertoires in COVID-19. Study-wide context: Specimens from acute and convalescent COVID-19 originated in the United States, Italy and Spain. T cells, B-cell-depleted T cells, or PBMCs provided the cDNA or gDNA that served as material.

The V gene's germline CDR1 is MGHRA and CDR2 YSYEKL. The CDR3 loop spans 15 amino acids. V was shortened by 2 bases and J by 7 bases, with 17 bases between the two germline ends. In the source study's methods: Reference gene primer amplification gave nucleated cell count estimates. The assay was immunoSEQ multiplex PCR, and TCRdb's table has in-frame clones only and misses some. V and J calls and clone size come straight from that table; D and trimming were deduced from the DNA. Of 150,000 to 200,000 clones listed, about 86% are singletons. The sample was peripheral blood. The origin of this receptor is a woman in her seventies with acute or convalescent COVID-19. V is TRBV4-1 and J is TRBJ1-2, with D uncertain. CDR3 protein: CASSQHGLDPGGYTF. The DNA for the CDR3 is TGCGCCAGCAGCCAACACGGACTTGACCCTGGTGGCTACACCTTC.